This TCR beta chain was identified during a study of blood T cells in healthy people across ages. This clonotype was seen repeatedly, ten times or more. A read error may be the cause here, since a much bigger clone is one base away. Russia was home to the donors, healthy Caucasian individuals aged about 6 to 90. Each of the donors had 8 to 10 milliliters of peripheral blood drawn into EDTA-treated Vacutainer tubes. Using a J-beta primer mix together with a sample-barcoded 5' primer, a second PCR was run for roughly 6 to 12 cycles. TCRdb independently ran MiXCR on the 5' RACE reads; one entry per CDR3 protein. The sample has almost 800,000 distinct CDR3 sequences, roughly 60% seen once; the top ten hold over 20%. This CDR3 comprises 17 residues. Looked up from germline, CDR1 is ENHRY and CDR2 is SYGVKD. V was pared by 0 bases and J by 11 bases, with 25 bases between.

The genes are TRBV10-3 and TRBJ2-5; D is perhaps TRBD1 or TRBD2 (6 bases each). Sequenced input: blood. This receptor was obtained from a man between 25 and 39 years old in good health. CDR3: CAISESSLGGGDNEQYF. The CDR3 region has the DNA TGTGCCATCAGTGAGTCCTCTCTCGGAGGGGGTGACAATGAGCAGTACTTC.